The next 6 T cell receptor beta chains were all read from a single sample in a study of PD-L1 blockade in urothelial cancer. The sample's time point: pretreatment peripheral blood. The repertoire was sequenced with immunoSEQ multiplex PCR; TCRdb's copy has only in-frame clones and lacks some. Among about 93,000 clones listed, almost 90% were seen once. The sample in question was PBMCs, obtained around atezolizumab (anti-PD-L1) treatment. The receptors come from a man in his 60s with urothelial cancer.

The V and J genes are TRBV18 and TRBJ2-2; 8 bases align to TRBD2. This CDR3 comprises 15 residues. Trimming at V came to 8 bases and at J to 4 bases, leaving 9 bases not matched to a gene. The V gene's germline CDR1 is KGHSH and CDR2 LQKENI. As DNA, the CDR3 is TGTGCCAGCCACCACGGGAGGGGCGGCACCGGGGAGCTGTTTTTT. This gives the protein CASHHGRGGTGELFF.

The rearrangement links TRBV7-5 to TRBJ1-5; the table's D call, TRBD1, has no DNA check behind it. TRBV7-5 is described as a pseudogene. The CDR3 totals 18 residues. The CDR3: CVRSLVSTGGLCNQPQHF. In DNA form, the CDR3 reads TGTGTCAGAAGCTTAGTTAGCACAGGGGGATTATGCAATCAGCCCCAGCATTTT.

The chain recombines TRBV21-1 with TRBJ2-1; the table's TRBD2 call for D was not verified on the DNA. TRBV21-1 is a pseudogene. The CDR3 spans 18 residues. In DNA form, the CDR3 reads TGTGCCAGCAGCAAAAGGTATTTTTCAGCGGGAGTGACCAATGAGCAGTTCTTC. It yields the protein CASSKRYFSAGVTNEQFF.

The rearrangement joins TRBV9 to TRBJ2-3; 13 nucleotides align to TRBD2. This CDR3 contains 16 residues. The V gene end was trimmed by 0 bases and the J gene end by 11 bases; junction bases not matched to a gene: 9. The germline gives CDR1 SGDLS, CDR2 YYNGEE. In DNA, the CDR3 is TGTGCCAGCAGCGTAGCTCGAACTAGCGGGGGGGAGAAGCAGTATTTT. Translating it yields CASSVARTSGGEKQYF.

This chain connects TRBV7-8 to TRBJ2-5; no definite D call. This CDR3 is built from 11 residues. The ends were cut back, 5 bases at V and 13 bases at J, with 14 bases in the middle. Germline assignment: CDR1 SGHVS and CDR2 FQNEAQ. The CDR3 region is CASSQETKRYF. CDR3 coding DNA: TGTGCCAGCAGCCAAGAGACAAAACGGTACTTC.

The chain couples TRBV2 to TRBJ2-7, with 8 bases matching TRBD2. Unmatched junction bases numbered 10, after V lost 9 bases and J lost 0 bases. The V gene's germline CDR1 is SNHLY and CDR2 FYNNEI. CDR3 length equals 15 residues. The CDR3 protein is CASRTRSGSSYEQYF. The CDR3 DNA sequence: TGTGCCAGTCGGACTAGGAGCGGGAGCTCCTACGAGCAGTACTTC.